These T cell receptor beta chains were read from a single sample in a study of T cell responses to AZD1222 COVID-19 vaccine. Sequencing was performed with immunoSEQ multiplex PCR; in TCRdb, only in-frame clones are kept and a portion is missing. The profile shows 110,000 or so clones, 88% of them singletons. Sequencing was performed on peripheral blood, taken on day 0 of AZD1222 vaccination. The receptors stem from an adult in good health. Both conserved end residues are part of each CDR3. Size is stated for part of the rows, as once, few or many counts, or as a class when the clone is expanded.

>TRBV5-6|.
CASSTPRDKLAKNIQYF
>TRBV4-3|.
CASSQAGNYNEQFF
>TRBV19|.
CASSTDRDLRLYNEQFF
>TRBV11-2|few
CASSQQGNTEAFF
>TRBV4-2|.
CASSQLGGSYEQFF
>TRBV4-1|.
CASSPLRVGVSSPLHF
>TRBV10-3|few
CAISAGGSTDTQYF
>TRBV20-1|.
CSASRSEKLFF
>TRBV19|few
CASSIVPPLGSPLHF
>TRBV19|.
CASSISGITETQYF
>TRBV12-3/TRBV12-4|few
CASTPNRGQEQYF
>TRBV7-9|.
CASTWTANTGELFF
>TRBV6-2/TRBV6-3|.
CASSSLLGDTQYF
>TRBV4-2|.
CASSQQAGGRNNEQFF
>TRBV27|few
CASTPGRGVNYGYTF
>TRBV7-9|few
CASSLSDEQYF
>TRBV5-1|.
CASSLGSGGYEQYF
>TRBV6-6|.
CASSNHRGYKAFF
>TRBV15|.
CATSRVKGRVLYEQYF
>TRBV19|.
CASSIGRIRDREEDTQYF
>TRBV2|once
CASNDGINYGYTF
>TRBV7-6|once
CASSLGLDQPQHF
>TRBV6-5|.
CASSPRDRDEQYF
>TRBV5-1|.
CASSLAAGVTTDTQYF
>TRBV6-1|.
CASSDGQGRDSPLHF
>TRBV19|.
CASSIQGWKLFF
>TRBV19|.
CASEPYLAGGPWEYNEQFF
>TRBV6-1|once
CASSARDRVGENYGYTF
>TRBV7-6|.
CASSLGTGASYNEQFF
>TRBV9|once
CASSVDGQSYSPLHF
>TRBV6-5|.
CASSLGTGGDEKLFF
>TRBV6-2/TRBV6-3|.
CASSSRQVSYGYTF
>TRBV2|.
CASSEVGGTSTDTQYF
>TRBV7-8|once
CASSLGERVAGGNTGELFF
>TRBV28|.
CAITRGFGSPLHF
>TRBV28|.
CASSGGSSYNEQFF
>TRBV6-6|.
CASSYSTRGGLAYTF
>TRBV5-1|once
CASSSGATNEKLFF
>TRBV5-6|.
CASSLQAYGYTF
>TRBV5-4|.
CASSPFRVNSNEQFF
>TRBV11-2|.
CASSLVAGWGETQYF
>TRBV5-1|.
CASSYQGATGNTIYF
>TRBV10-3|.
CAITDSQSSGNTIYF
>TRBV29-1|.
CSVEGRLNTEAFF
>TRBV11-2|.
CASSLVTLMNTEAFF
>TRBV10-1|once
CASSESPGVSGANVLTF
>TRBV18|.
CASSPPERGGQGEQFF
>TRBV10-2|.
CASSEIRGAAPGNTIYF
>TRBV3-1/TRBV3-2|.
CASSTGYGYTF
>TRBV11-1|.
CASSLGRGRGNTEAFF
>TRBV6-5|.
CASSPTENQPQHF
>TRBV6-1|few
CASSEAFAGVSNQPQHF
>TRBV15|.
CATSRDGGPLIYEQYF
>TRBV18|.
CASSRGARDYASTDTQYF
>TRBV4-1|.
CASSQDNTYSYNEQFF
>TRBV4-1|.
CASSQDRYSPLHF